This entry lists 18 T cell receptor beta chains sequenced from one sample in a study of follicular helper T cells after annual influenza vaccination (TCRdb year 2017). Libraries were made using the immunoSEQ multiplex PCR assay. TCRdb holds this immuneACCESS table with in-frame rearrangements only. Some clones are missing; in checked studies, unresolved V genes explain under half, and the rest has no known cause. The sample table records fewer than 6,500 clones; 80% to 85% of these occur just once. About 2.7% of the sample is held by the ten biggest clonotypes. The time point label corresponds to: 2015-2016 season, 7 days after influenza vaccination. The sequenced sample was CXCR5+ CD38- circulating T follicular helper cells from blood, obtained 7 days after influenza vaccination. In light of the paper, this sample's cell subset or site label describes: circulating Tfh, non-naive CD4+CXCR5+PD-1+ (ICOS+CD38+ or ICOS-CD38-). The receptor source for this set is an adult who received the influenza vaccine.

This clone appeared a few times. V and J are TRBV28 and TRBJ2-7, with 10 positions matching TRBD2. CDR1 is MDHEN and CDR2 is SYDVKM in the germline V gene. This CDR3 is 13 amino acids long. With 8 bases clipped from V and 7 bases from J, the junction kept 8 bases outside the gene matches. The CDR3 loop reads CASALAGVGEQYF. The CDR3 bases are TGTGCCAGCGCCCTAGCGGGGGTCGGGGAGCAGTACTTC.

This clone was seen more than once but under ten times. The chain carries TRBV11-2 and TRBJ2-1; 9 positions match TRBD1. Losses at the gene ends were 4 bases for V and 6 bases for J; bases not matched to a gene: 4. The germline V gene has CDR1 SGHAT and CDR2 FQNNGV. This CDR3 is 14 amino acids long. CDR3 in DNA: TGTGCCAGCAGCTCCCGACAGGGGGTCAATGAGCAGTTCTTC. Amino acids: CASSSRQGVNEQFF.

V is TRBV29-1 and J is TRBJ2-1; 9 positions match TRBD1. CDR1 and CDR2 (germline): SQVTM, ANQGSEA. This CDR3 contains 14 residues. V dropped 6 bases and J dropped 8; count of bases not matched to a gene: 11. CDR3 coding DNA: TGCAGCGTGCGTACAGGGGGCGATGGTTATGAGCAGTTCTTC. It specifies CSVRTGGDGYEQFF.

The chain uses TRBV5-5 and TRBJ1-1; D not certain. V lost 1 base, J lost 8 bases, and 15 bases lay in between. From germline, CDR1 is SGHKS and CDR2 YYEKEE (reference sequence). The CDR3 has 14 amino acids. CDR3: CASSLYPGRKEAFF. In DNA, the CDR3 is TGTGCCAGCAGCTTGTATCCAGGAAGAAAAGAAGCTTTCTTT.

This sequence joins TRBV5-1 and TRBJ2-1; TRBD1 or TRBD2 may be the D gene (5 bases each). The CDR3 extends over 18 amino acids. Per the germline V gene, CDR1 is SGHRS and CDR2 is YFSETQ. V was trimmed by 0 bases and J by 2 bases, leaving 18 bases between them. The CDR3 sequence is CASSLGWVRDGAYNEQFF. The CDR3 region has the DNA TGCGCCAGCAGCTTGGGGTGGGTACGGGACGGAGCCTACAATGAGCAGTTCTTC.

The rearrangement joins TRBV21-1 to TRBJ2-4. TRBV21-1 is listed as a pseudogene. The CDR3 extends over 10 amino acids. This chain's CDR3 is CARAKNIQYF. CDR3 sequence (DNA): TGTGCCAGGGCCAAAAACATTCAGTACTTC.

The chain is built from TRBV7-2 and TRBJ1-6; weak D call: TRBD1 (6 bases). The CDR3 contains 15 residues. The germline V gene has CDR1 SGHTA and CDR2 FQGNSA. V was shortened by 6 bases and J by 7 bases, with 16 bases between the two germline ends. The CDR3 loop reads CASRSGGAPNSPLHF. The CDR3 DNA follows: TGTGCCAGCAGGTCGGGGGGGGCCCCAAATTCACCCCTCCACTTT.

This clone came up once. The V call is TRBV5-5, the J call TRBJ2-1; TRBD2 agrees at 11 bases. The CDR3 loop spans 16 amino acids. Germline CDR1 SGHKS, CDR2 YYEKEE (reference sequence). The V and J ends lost 0 bases and 8 bases, in that order; junction bases with no gene match: 7. The CDR3 DNA is TGTGCCAGCAGCTTGGTACTAGCGGGAGCTGTCGATGAGCAGTTCTTC. Translating it yields CASSLVLAGAVDEQFF.

This chain links TRBV4-2 with TRBJ1-1; perhaps TRBD1 as D (5 bases). V lost 0 bases, J lost 5 bases, and 7 bases lay in between. The CDR3 has 13 amino acids. CDR1 is LGHNA, CDR2 YNFKEQ, per germline. Here the CDR3 DNA reads TGTGCCAGCAGCCAAGACGGGGGAACTGAAGCTTTCTTT. It encodes CASSQDGGTEAFF.

The chain is built from TRBV5-1 and TRBJ2-5; 10 bases fit TRBD1. The CDR3 is 14 residues long. The J segment lost 4 bases and the V segment lost 4 bases, leaving 4 bases of the junction unmatched. Per the germline V gene, CDR1 is SGHRS and CDR2 is YFSETQ. The CDR3 here is CASSTGTGAETQYF. CDR3 nucleotide sequence: TGCGCCAGCAGCACCGGGACAGGGGCAGAGACCCAGTACTTC.

The rearrangement links TRBV18 to TRBJ2-2; D might be TRBD2 (5 bases). This CDR3 has 14 amino acids. The V gene's germline CDR1 is KGHSH and CDR2 LQKENI. V was clipped by 1 base and J by 4 bases, with 7 bases between them. The CDR3 nucleotides read TGTGCCAGCTCACCACTAGCGCCCACCGGGGAGCTGTTTTTT. This translates into CASSPLAPTGELFF.

The V call is TRBV7-2, the J call TRBJ2-1; 14 positions agree with TRBD2. Germline loops: CDR1 SGHTA, CDR2 FQGNSA. The V and J ends lost 5 bases and 12 bases, in that order; junction bases with no gene match: 12. The CDR3 runs to 16 residues. CDR3 protein: CASSPAGTSGGKGQFF. DNA of the CDR3: TGTGCCAGCAGCCCCGCCGGGACTAGCGGGGGTAAGGGGCAGTTCTTC.

This clone was observed a handful of times. This sequence joins TRBV2 and TRBJ2-7; 7 nucleotides align to TRBD1. The germline V gene has CDR1 SNHLY and CDR2 FYNNEI. The ends lost 6 bases at V and 6 bases at J; junction bases unmatched: 11. This CDR3 comprises 14 residues. CDR3 loop: CASRARQGFGEQYF. The CDR3 bases are TGTGCCAGCAGGGCGAGACAGGGATTCGGCGAGCAGTACTTC.

This rearrangement joins TRBV5-1 to TRBJ2-1; TRBD2 matches 11 bases. J gave up 9 bases and V 2 bases, and 7 bases lay outside the gene matches. The CDR3 is 15 amino acids. Germline CDR1 is SGHRS and CDR2 is YFSETQ. CDR3 in amino acids: CASSLTSGSNGEQFF. CDR3 nucleotides: TGCGCCAGCAGCTTAACTAGCGGGAGCAACGGTGAGCAGTTCTTC.

The genes are TRBV7-9 and TRBJ1-2; no reliable D call. Germline V gene lookup returns CDR1 SEHNR and CDR2 FQNEAQ (reference sequence). This CDR3 comprises 15 residues. V was trimmed by 7 bases and J by 0 bases, leaving 15 bases between them. The chain's CDR3 is CASTNAEGTNYGYTF. CDR3 DNA sequence: TGTGCCAGCACCAACGCGGAGGGTACTAACTATGGCTACACCTTC. Based on the CDR3 plus reference TRBV7-9 and TRBJ1-2, the full variable domain is DTGVSQNPRHKITKRGQNVTFRCDPISEHNRLYWYRQTLGQGPEFLTYFQNEAQLEKSRLLSDRFSAERPKGSFSTLEIQRTEQGDSAMYLCASTNAEGTNYGYTFGSGTRLTVV.

The rearrangement joins TRBV19 to TRBJ1-5, with TRBD1 identical over 8 bases. This CDR3 region has 16 residues. The germline gives CDR1 LNHDA, CDR2 SQIVND (reference sequence). V lost 5 bases, J lost 3 bases, and 9 bases stayed unmatched. The CDR3 sequence: CASSFGGQGPNQPQHF. CDR3 sequence (DNA): TGTGCCAGTAGTTTCGGAGGACAGGGTCCCAATCAGCCCCAGCATTTT.

This clone is large (0.1 to 1%) in the sample. The chain employs TRBV5-1 and TRBJ2-1; 11 bases are shared with TRBD2. The CDR3 extends over 15 amino acids. In germline, CDR1 is SGHRS, CDR2 YFSETQ. After removal of 4 bases from V and 9 bases from J, the junction contained 9 bases not matched to a gene. CDR3 residues: CASSATSGSLGEQFF. CDR3 sequence (DNA): TGCGCCAGCAGCGCTACTAGCGGGAGTTTGGGTGAGCAGTTCTTC. Full variable domain (remainder filled in from reference TRBV5-1 and TRBJ2-1): KAGVTQTPRYLIKTRGQQVTLSCSPISGHRSVSWYQQTPGQGLQFLFEYFSETQRNKGNFPGRFSGRQFSNSRSEMNVSTLELGDSALYLCASSATSGSLGEQFFGPGTRLTVL.

This CDR3 reads CASSALWGGSYGYTF. Here the CDR3 DNA reads TGTGCCAGCAGTGCCCTTTGGGGAGGGAGCTATGGCTACACCTTC. The chain employs TRBV13 and TRBJ1-2; D ambiguous. Germline loops: CDR1 PRHDT, CDR2 FYEKMQ (reference sequence). With 6 bases removed from V and 4 bases from J, the gap between germline ends came to 18 bases. This CDR3 region has 15 residues.